The 27 T cell receptor beta chains listed next were all sequenced from one sample in a study of blood T cell repertoires in COVID-19. Method: immunoSEQ multiplex PCR; TCRdb's copy keeps in-frame clones and lacks some. Of approximately 88,000 clones in the sample, roughly four fifths are singletons; the top ten hold less than 20%. The sequenced sample consisted of peripheral blood. The origin of the receptors is an elderly woman with active or convalescent COVID-19.

This clone was seen a few times. The genes are TRBV6-5 and TRBJ2-3; 9 bases fit TRBD2. This CDR3 contains 15 residues. In germline, CDR1 is MNHEY, CDR2 SVGAGI. V lost 5 bases to trimming and J lost 2 bases; unmatched junction nucleotides: 5. The CDR3 loop is CASSLAGTHTDTQYF. CDR3 bases: TGTGCCAGCAGTCTAGCGGGGACCCACACAGATACGCAGTATTTT.

The V gene is TRBV12-3 or TRBV12-4, the J gene TRBJ1-5; TRBD1 is a possible D gene (5 bases). This CDR3 has 13 amino acids. V lost 5 bases and J 5 bases, leaving 10 bases between the germline ends. The DNA for the CDR3 is TGTGCCAGCAGTCGTCAGGGCGATCAGCCCCAGCATTTT. Translation: CASSRQGDQPQHF.

This chain uses TRBV11-3 with TRBJ2-1, with D possibly TRBD2 on 5 matching bases. V lost 5 bases and J 9 bases, leaving 14 bases between the germline ends. The CDR3 runs 13 residues. Germline assignment: CDR1 SGHNT and CDR2 YENEEA. CDR3 nucleotides: TGTGCCAGCAGCCCCGGGATCCTAGGTGAGCAGTTCTTC. Translated: CASSPGILGEQFF.

This sequence joins TRBV19 and TRBJ1-2; the match to TRBD1 covers 9 bases. In germline, CDR1 is LNHDA, CDR2 SQIVND (reference sequence). V lost 0 bases, J lost 4 bases, and 3 bases stayed unmatched. The CDR3 has 15 residues. The CDR3 region has the DNA TGTGCCAGTAGTATAGATCTGACAGGGGGCTATGGCTACACCTTC. Residues: CASSIDLTGGYGYTF.

Ten or more counts support this clone. V gene TRBV6-4 combines with J gene TRBJ2-2, with 10 bases lining up with TRBD1. The CDR3 length is 17 residues. Germline V CDR1 and CDR2: MRHNA, SNTAGT. The junction had 6 bases not matched to a gene; V was cut back by 5 bases and J by 0 bases. The CDR3 DNA reads TGTGCCAGCAGTCGATCCGGGACAGGGGCGAACACCGGGGAGCTGTTTTTT. Residues: CASSRSGTGANTGELFF.

The gene calls are TRBV2 and TRBJ1-5; TRBD1 is a possible D gene (5 bases). Between the trimmed V and J ends, which lost 7 bases and 5 bases, there was a span of 21 bases. This CDR3 has 16 amino acids. In germline, CDR1 is SNHLY, CDR2 FYNNEI. DNA of the CDR3: TGTGCCAGCAAGCCCCTAGGAGGGGTTGGCGATCAGCCCCAGCATTTT. Translation: CASKPLGGVGDQPQHF.

The chain is built from TRBV29-1 and TRBJ1-1; D unresolved. The germline CDR1 and CDR2 sequences are SQVTM and ANQGSEA. This CDR3 is built from 10 residues. Written as DNA, the CDR3 is TGCAGTGCAGGGAACACTGAAGCTTTCTTT. It codes for CSAGNTEAFF.

J is TRBJ2-3 and V is TRBV29-1; 9 bases fit TRBD2. There are 17 residues in the CDR3. The ends lost 2 bases at V and 5 bases at J; junction bases unmatched: 14. Germline V gene data show CDR1 as SQVTM and CDR2 as ANQGSEA. This CDR3 is CSVEFPSGALGEDTQYF. The DNA for the CDR3 is TGCAGCGTTGAATTTCCTAGCGGGGCCCTAGGGGAAGATACGCAGTATTTT.

V is TRBV20-1 and J is TRBJ2-7, with 7 bases aligning to TRBD1. Per the germline V gene, CDR1 is DFQATT and CDR2 is SNEGSKA (reference sequence). The ends lost 3 bases at V and 0 bases at J; junction bases unmatched: 5. The CDR3 spans 14 residues. Written as DNA, the CDR3 is TGCAGTGCTAGTTTACAGGGGAACTCCTACGAGCAGTACTTC. Translation: CSASLQGNSYEQYF.

This chain uses TRBV5-1 with TRBJ2-3, with D perhaps matching TRBD1 (6 bases). Deletions cut 1 base from V and 3 bases from J, with 12 bases between. This CDR3 region has 15 residues. From germline, CDR1 is SGHRS and CDR2 YFSETQ. The CDR3 sequence: CASSLNPGETDTQYF. In DNA, the CDR3 is TGCGCCAGCAGCTTGAACCCAGGGGAAACAGATACGCAGTATTTT.

In its sample, this clone was seen a few times. The V and J genes are TRBV9 and TRBJ2-2, with TRBD2 identical over 10 bases. CDR1 and CDR2 from the germline V gene are SGDLS and YYNGEE. This CDR3 region has 18 residues. After removal of 0 bases from V and 5 bases from J, the junction contained 10 bases not matched to a gene. DNA for the CDR3: TGTGCCAGCAGCGTAGATCGGCTAGCGGGGGTGAAAACCGGGGAGCTGTTTTTT. This sequence encodes CASSVDRLAGVKTGELFF.

This chain joins TRBV27 and TRBJ2-3, with 7 bases that match TRBD1. The V gene's germline CDR1 is MNHEY and CDR2 SMNVEV (reference sequence). V lost 1 base, J lost 3 bases, and 4 bases stayed unmatched. The CDR3 totals 15 residues. The CDR3 coding sequence is TGTGCCAGCAGTTTATTGGGACAGAGAACAGATACGCAGTATTTT. The encoded protein is CASSLLGQRTDTQYF.

The chain is built from TRBV11-2 and TRBJ2-7; D is unclear. Germline assignment: CDR1 SGHAT and CDR2 FQNNGV. Trimming left V 1 base short and J 0 bases short, with 10 bases between. The CDR3 contains 15 residues. The CDR3 loop reads CASSLVRTSSYEQYF. Written as DNA, the CDR3 is TGTGCCAGCAGCTTAGTAAGAACAAGCTCCTACGAGCAGTACTTC.

The V and J genes are TRBV7-9 and TRBJ1-1; 9 nucleotides align to TRBD1. The CDR3 is 15 amino acids. Trimming took 3 bases from V and 0 from J; bases not matched to a gene: 2. The germline gives CDR1 SEHNR, CDR2 FQNEAQ (reference sequence). The DNA for the CDR3 is TGTGCCAGCAGCTTCGACAGGGGGATGAACACTGAAGCTTTCTTT. It yields the protein CASSFDRGMNTEAFF.

The chain is built from TRBV5-5 and TRBJ2-5; tentative D call: TRBD1 (6 bases). The CDR3 loop spans 13 amino acids. The germline V gene encodes CDR1 SGHKS and CDR2 YYEKEE (reference sequence). V was shortened by 5 bases and J by 4 bases, with 12 bases between the two germline ends. DNA for the CDR3: TGTGCCAGCAGGCCAGGGGTAGTAGAGACCCAGTACTTC. Amino acid sequence: CASRPGVVETQYF.

The chain combines TRBV3-1 (or the pseudogene TRBV3-2) with TRBJ1-2, with D possibly matching TRBD1 (5 bases). Germline V gene sequence: CDR1 LGHDT, CDR2 YNNKEL (reference sequence). Trimming stripped 1 base from V and 8 bases from J, with 8 bases between. The CDR3 contains 12 residues. This CDR3 reads CASSQGGRGYTF. DNA of the CDR3: TGTGCCAGCAGCCAAGGGGGCCGCGGCTACACCTTC.

V usage is TRBV7-2 and J usage is TRBJ2-7; TRBD2 is a possible D gene (7 bases). This CDR3 contains 15 residues. The germline gives CDR1 SGHTA, CDR2 FQGNSA. Trimming took 0 bases from V and 3 from J, leaving 12 bases between them. The CDR3: CASSLAGGGNYEQYF. CDR3 nucleotide sequence: TGTGCCAGCAGCTTAGCGGGAGGGGGGAACTACGAGCAGTACTTC.

This clone showed up just a few times. J is TRBJ1-2 and V is TRBV15, with D maybe TRBD1 (5 bases). Germline CDR1 reads LNHNV; CDR2 reads YYDKDF (reference sequence). The CDR3 covers 14 residues. V was pared by 0 bases and J by 5 bases, with 10 bases between. In DNA, the CDR3 is TGTGCCACCAGCAGAGAAGGGGAGGCTTATGGCTACACCTTC. This gives the protein CATSREGEAYGYTF.

This clone was counted between two and nine times. The V gene is TRBV7-9, the J gene TRBJ1-4; D remains unclear. The CDR3 is 14 amino acids. Germline V gene lookup returns CDR1 SEHNR and CDR2 FQNEAQ (reference sequence). The ends were cut back, 1 base at V and 8 bases at J, with 11 bases in the middle. CDR3 region: CASSLDEGDEKLFF. The DNA for the CDR3 is TGTGCCAGCAGCTTAGACGAGGGCGACGAAAAACTGTTTTTT.

The CDR3 DNA is TGCAGCGTTGACCGCGGACTAGCAGGGGGTGAGCAGTTCTTC. Amino acid sequence: CSVDRGLAGGEQFF. V is TRBV29-1 and J is TRBJ2-1, with D possibly matching TRBD2 (8 bases). Looked up from germline, CDR1 is SQVTM and CDR2 is ANQGSEA. There are 14 residues in the CDR3. Trimming took 3 bases from V and 9 from J, leaving 18 bases between them.

The rearrangement links TRBV6-6 to TRBJ2-3, with 7 bases aligning to TRBD1. Germline CDR1 and CDR2: MNHNY and SVGAGI (reference sequence). This CDR3 has 16 amino acids. Unmatched junction bases numbered 12, after V lost 5 bases and J lost 4 bases. This CDR3 is CASSGQVDPRADTQYF. CDR3 sequence (DNA): TGTGCCAGCAGTGGACAGGTCGACCCGAGGGCAGATACGCAGTATTTT.

The J gene is TRBJ1-2, the V gene TRBV7-2; 7 bases fit TRBD1. Germline CDR1 SGHTA, CDR2 FQGNSA. The CDR3 consists of 13 residues. The junction had 2 bases not matched to a gene; V was cut back by 5 bases and J by 2 bases. This CDR3 reads CASSAGQNYGYTF. The CDR3, as DNA: TGTGCCAGCAGCGCGGGACAGAACTATGGCTACACCTTC.

The CDR3 spells CASSIGQGRLAQETQYF. The CDR3 coding sequence is TGTGCCAGTAGTATTGGGCAGGGCCGGCTCGCGCAAGAGACCCAGTACTTC. This sequence joins TRBV19 and TRBJ2-5; D possibly corresponds to TRBD1 (5 bases). V gave up 3 bases and J gave up 2 bases, with 19 bases separating them. This CDR3 is 17 amino acids long. The V gene's germline CDR1 is LNHDA and CDR2 SQIVND (reference sequence).

The chain recombines TRBV3-1 (or the pseudogene TRBV3-2) with TRBJ1-4; 9 bases fit TRBD1. This CDR3 is 17 amino acids long. Germline assignment: CDR1 LGHDT and CDR2 YNNKEL (reference sequence). With 1 base clipped from V and 6 bases from J, the junction kept 9 bases outside the gene matches. The CDR3 is CASSQGGHRGLHEKLFF. CDR3 sequence (DNA): TGTGCCAGCAGCCAAGGAGGTCACAGGGGGCTCCATGAAAAACTGTTTTTT.

This clone was found a few times. The chain couples TRBV6-6 to TRBJ2-7, with TRBD2 identical over 7 bases. V was pared by 6 bases and J by 6 bases, with 8 bases of the junction left unmatched. CDR3 size: 13 residues. CDR1 and CDR2 from the germline V gene are MNHNY and SVGAGI (reference sequence). In DNA form, the CDR3 reads TGTGCCAGCAGCCGCGGGGGAACCGGCGAGCAGTACTTC. This translates into CASSRGGTGEQYF.

V usage is TRBV5-6 and J usage is TRBJ1-3, with D tentatively TRBD1 (5 bases). V shed 6 bases and J shed 0 bases, with 13 bases lying between them. Germline CDR1 is SGHDT and CDR2 is YYEEEE. CDR3 length: 15 residues. This CDR3 reads CASTAWTPSGNTIYF. In DNA, the CDR3 is TGTGCCAGCACCGCATGGACACCCTCTGGAAACACCATATATTTT.

V gene TRBV9 combines with J gene TRBJ2-1; D possibly corresponds to TRBD1 (5 bases). The CDR3 has 13 amino acids. V was shortened by 0 bases and J by 10 bases, with 11 bases between the two germline ends. Germline CDR1 and CDR2: SGDLS and YYNGEE. CDR3 in amino acids: CASSVEGWTEQFF. CDR3 nucleotides: TGTGCCAGCAGCGTAGAGGGGTGGACAGAGCAGTTCTTC.